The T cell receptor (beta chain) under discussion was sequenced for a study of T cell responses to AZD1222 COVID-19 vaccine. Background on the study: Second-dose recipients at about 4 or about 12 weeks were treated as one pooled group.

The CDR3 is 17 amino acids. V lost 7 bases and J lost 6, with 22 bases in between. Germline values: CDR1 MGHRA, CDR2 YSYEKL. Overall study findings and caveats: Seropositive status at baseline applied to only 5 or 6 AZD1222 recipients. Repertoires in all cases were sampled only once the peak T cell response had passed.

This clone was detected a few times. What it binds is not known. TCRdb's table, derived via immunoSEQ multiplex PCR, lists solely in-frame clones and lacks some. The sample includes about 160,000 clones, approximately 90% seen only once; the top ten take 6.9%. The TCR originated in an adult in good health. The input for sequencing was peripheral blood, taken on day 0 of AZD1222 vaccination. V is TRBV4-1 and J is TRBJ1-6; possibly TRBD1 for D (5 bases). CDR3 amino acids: CASTPGAGIGVNSPLHF. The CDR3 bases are TGCGCCAGCACCCCCGGGGCCGGAATAGGGGTTAATTCACCCCTCCACTTT.